Listed below are T cell receptor beta chains from one sample, sequenced in a study of T cell responses to AZD1222 COVID-19 vaccine. Using immunoSEQ multiplex PCR, the repertoire was profiled, and TCRdb retains in-frame clones only, with some absent. The table includes roughly 260,000 clones, approximately 95% detected once. The sequencing here drew on peripheral blood, taken on day 0 of AZD1222 vaccination. Receptors were obtained from an adult in good health. The CDR3 runs from the conserved cysteine through the conserved F or W. Each record gives: D gene, V gene, clone size, J gene, CDR3 protein, CDR3 DNA. A D gene is named only where the DNA matches it firmly. A row's size may be missing; if present it is once, few, many or a size class.

-	TRBV29-1	-	TRBJ1-2	CSVVWTDGYTF	TGCAGCGTTGTGTGGACAGATGGCTACACCTTC
-	TRBV7-9	-	TRBJ2-3	CASSLGTDTQYF	TGTGCCAGCAGCTTGGGCACAGATACGCAGTATTTT
TRBD1	TRBV11-2	-	TRBJ1-6	CASSLQGMPPLHF	TGTGCCAGCAGCCTACAGGGGATGCCACCCCTCCACTTT
TRBD1	TRBV24-1	-	TRBJ1-1	CASGQGSMNTEAFF	TGTGCCTCCGGACAGGGGTCTATGAACACTGAAGCTTTCTTT
-	TRBV5-1	few	TRBJ2-7	CASSPLGRAEQYF	TGCGCCAGCAGCCCACTCGGCAGGGCCGAGCAGTACTTC
-	TRBV19	-	TRBJ2-7	CASSTLAGESEQYF	TGTGCCAGTAGTACCCTGGCAGGGGAGTCCGAGCAGTACTTC
-	TRBV4-3	-	TRBJ1-5	CATSPGRENNQPQHF	TGCGCCACCTCCCCGGGAAGGGAAAACAATCAGCCCCAGCATTTT
-	TRBV28	-	TRBJ1-1	CASERGTEAFF	TGTGCCAGCGAGAGGGGCACTGAAGCTTTCTTT
-	TRBV12-3/TRBV12-4	few	TRBJ1-5	CASSPDPLEAQHF	TGTGCCAGCAGTCCGGACCCCCTAGAGGCCCAGCATTTT
-	TRBV2	once	TRBJ2-7	CASKVETYEQYF	TGTGCCAGCAAGGTAGAGACGTACGAGCAGTACTTC
-	TRBV7-2	-	TRBJ2-7	CASSLGVLGEQYF	TGTGCCAGCAGCTTAGGGGTCCTGGGGGAGCAGTACTTC
-	TRBV5-4	-	TRBJ2-2	CASSLEGREGATGELFF	TGTGCCAGCAGCTTGGAAGGGCGGGAAGGAGCCACCGGGGAGCTGTTTTTT
-	TRBV12-3/TRBV12-4	-	TRBJ1-3	CASRGSGNTIYF	TGTGCCAGCAGGGGCTCTGGAAACACCATATATTTT
TRBD2	TRBV7-2	-	TRBJ2-5	CASSLTSGGTQYF	TGTGCCAGCAGCTTAACTAGCGGGGGGACCCAGTACTTC
TRBD2	TRBV5-1	-	TRBJ2-2	CASSSGGRSTGELFF	TGCGCCAGCAGCTCCGGCGGGAGAAGTACCGGGGAGCTGTTTTTT
-	TRBV28	-	TRBJ2-4	CASSLTGTLAKNIQYF	TGTGCCAGCAGTCTAACAGGGACCTTAGCCAAAAACATTCAGTACTTC
TRBD1	TRBV3-1/TRBV3-2	-	TRBJ2-7	CASSQDGGQGGYEQYF	TGTGCCAGCAGCCAAGATGGGGGACAGGGAGGGTACGAGCAGTACTTC
-	TRBV19	-	TRBJ2-5	CASSAGYETQYF	TGTGCCAGTAGCGCGGGGTACGAGACCCAGTACTTC
-	TRBV6-6	-	TRBJ1-5	CASSSGGINQPQHF	TGTGCCAGCAGTTCGGGGGGGATCAATCAGCCCCAGCATTTT
-	TRBV5-1	-	TRBJ1-3	CASSLSNGNTIYF	TGCGCCAGCAGCTTGAGCAACGGAAACACCATATATTTT
-	TRBV5-6	-	TRBJ2-1	CASSLYNEQFF	TGTGCCAGCAGCCTATACAATGAGCAGTTCTTC
-	TRBV19	-	TRBJ1-6	CASSLTNGSPLHF	TGTGCCAGTAGTCTCACAAACGGGTCACCCCTCCACTTT
-	TRBV30	-	TRBJ1-2	CAWSRARGSGYTF	TGTGCCTGGAGCCGGGCCAGGGGAAGTGGCTACACCTTC
TRBD2	TRBV5-1	-	TRBJ2-1	CASSWVSGINEQFF	TGCGCCAGCAGCTGGGTGAGCGGGATCAATGAGCAGTTCTTC
-	TRBV2	-	TRBJ1-2	CASSVSSSGYTF	TGTGCCAGCAGTGTAAGCAGCAGCGGGTACACCTTC
-	TRBV2	-	TRBJ2-3	CASRKAGSTDTQYF	TGTGCCAGCAGAAAAGCGGGCTCCACAGATACGCAGTATTTT